Only a few counts were recorded for the clone carrying this T cell receptor (beta chain). Its antigen is not known. Amplification used 60 Vbeta primers and 13 Jbeta primers. Method: immunoSEQ multiplex PCR; TCRdb's copy keeps in-frame clones and lacks some. The data contain 63,000 or so clones, around 75% of them singletons. This entry is derived from a study of cytomegalovirus exposure and HLA in healthy donors. Study-level findings and limits: No immune exposure information besides CMV serostatus was available. The HLA-A and HLA-B alleles of most subjects were reportedly predicted accurately from TCR beta sequences. Some TCR beta chains (roughly 160 of them) were listed as cytomegalovirus-associated. TCR beta V segments were, for the most part, productive about 87% or about 30% of the time in an earlier analysis.

The origin of this receptor is a woman in her thirties in good health and CMV-seropositive. The sample consisted of PBMCs.

CDR3 region: CASKGDSNQPQHF. CDR3 coding DNA: TGTGCCAGCAAAGGGGATAGCAATCAGCCCCAGCATTTT. This chain links TRBV2 with TRBJ1-5; D perhaps matches TRBD1 (5 bases). The CDR3 runs 13 residues. From germline, CDR1 is SNHLY and CDR2 FYNNEI. V gave up 7 bases and J gave up 0 bases, with 7 bases separating them.